This T cell receptor (beta chain) was documented in a study of cytomegalovirus exposure and HLA in healthy donors. Study conclusions and caveats: The study found most TCR sequences rare, yet found some public TCRs in many donors. According to the study, roughly 160 TCR beta chains were cytomegalovirus-associated.

Remarks on this clone: The antigen is undetermined.

Clones were sequenced by immunoSEQ multiplex PCR, and TCRdb holds only the in-frame ones, with some missing. Seen here are about 200,000 clones, less than 85% observed once, and the top ten hold around 5.5%. V gave up 3 bases and J gave up 5 bases; unmatched junction bases: 9. CDR1 and CDR2 (germline): SGDLS, YYNGEE. The CDR3 extends over 16 amino acids. The receptor comes from a young woman in good health and CMV-seronegative. The sequencing input was PBMCs. V gene TRBV9 combines with J gene TRBJ2-3, with 10 bases identical to TRBD2. In DNA form, the CDR3 reads TGTGCCAGCAGCGCCCTAGCGGGAGAATCGGTAGATACGCAGTATTTT. Its protein is CASSALAGESVDTQYF.